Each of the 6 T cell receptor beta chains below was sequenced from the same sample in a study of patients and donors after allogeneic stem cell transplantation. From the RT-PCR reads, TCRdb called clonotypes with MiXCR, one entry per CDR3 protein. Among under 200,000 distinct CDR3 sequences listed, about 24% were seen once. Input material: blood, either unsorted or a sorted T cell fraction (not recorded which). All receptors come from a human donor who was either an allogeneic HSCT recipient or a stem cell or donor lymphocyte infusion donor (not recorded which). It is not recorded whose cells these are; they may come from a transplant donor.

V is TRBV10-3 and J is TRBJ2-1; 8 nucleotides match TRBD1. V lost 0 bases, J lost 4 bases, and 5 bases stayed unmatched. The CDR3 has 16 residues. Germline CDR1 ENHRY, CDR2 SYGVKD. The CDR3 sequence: CAISESRDRRYNEQFF. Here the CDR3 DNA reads TGTGCCATCAGTGAGTCCCGGGACAGGAGATACAATGAGCAGTTCTTC.

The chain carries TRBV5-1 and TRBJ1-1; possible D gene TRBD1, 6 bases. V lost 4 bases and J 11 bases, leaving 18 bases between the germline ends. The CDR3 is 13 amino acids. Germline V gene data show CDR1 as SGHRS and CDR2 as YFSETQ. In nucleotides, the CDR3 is TGCGCCAGCAGCCCGGAGGGGGGAAGTGTTGCTTTCTTT. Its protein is CASSPEGGSVAFF.

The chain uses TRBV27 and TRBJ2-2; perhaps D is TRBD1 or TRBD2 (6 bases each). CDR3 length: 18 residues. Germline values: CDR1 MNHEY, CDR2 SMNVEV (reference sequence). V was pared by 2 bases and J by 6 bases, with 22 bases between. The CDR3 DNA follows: TGTGCCAGCAGTTTAGTTTCCCCCCGCGGAGGGGGGTCCGGGGAGCTGTTTTTT. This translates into CASSLVSPRGGGSGELFF.

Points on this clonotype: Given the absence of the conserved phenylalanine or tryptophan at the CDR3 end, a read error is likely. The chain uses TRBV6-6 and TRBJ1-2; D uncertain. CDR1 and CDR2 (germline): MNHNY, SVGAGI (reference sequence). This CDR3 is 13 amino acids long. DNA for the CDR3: TGTGCCAGCAGTTACGACGGACCCTATCGCTACACCTGC. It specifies CASSYDGPYRYTC.

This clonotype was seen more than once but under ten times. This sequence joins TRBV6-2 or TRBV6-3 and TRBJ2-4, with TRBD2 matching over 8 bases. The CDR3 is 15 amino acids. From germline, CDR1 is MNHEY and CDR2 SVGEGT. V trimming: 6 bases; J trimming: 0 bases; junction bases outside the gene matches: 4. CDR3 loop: CASRERERAKNIQYF. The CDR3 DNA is TGTGCCAGCAGGGAGCGGGAGAGAGCCAAAAACATTCAGTACTTC.

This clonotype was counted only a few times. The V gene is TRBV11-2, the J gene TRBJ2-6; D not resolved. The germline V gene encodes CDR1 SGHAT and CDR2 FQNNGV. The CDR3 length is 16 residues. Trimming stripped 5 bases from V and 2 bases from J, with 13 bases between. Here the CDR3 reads CASSNPTQAGANVLTF. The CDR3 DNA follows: TGTGCCAGCAGCAATCCGACACAAGCTGGGGCCAACGTCCTGACTTTC.